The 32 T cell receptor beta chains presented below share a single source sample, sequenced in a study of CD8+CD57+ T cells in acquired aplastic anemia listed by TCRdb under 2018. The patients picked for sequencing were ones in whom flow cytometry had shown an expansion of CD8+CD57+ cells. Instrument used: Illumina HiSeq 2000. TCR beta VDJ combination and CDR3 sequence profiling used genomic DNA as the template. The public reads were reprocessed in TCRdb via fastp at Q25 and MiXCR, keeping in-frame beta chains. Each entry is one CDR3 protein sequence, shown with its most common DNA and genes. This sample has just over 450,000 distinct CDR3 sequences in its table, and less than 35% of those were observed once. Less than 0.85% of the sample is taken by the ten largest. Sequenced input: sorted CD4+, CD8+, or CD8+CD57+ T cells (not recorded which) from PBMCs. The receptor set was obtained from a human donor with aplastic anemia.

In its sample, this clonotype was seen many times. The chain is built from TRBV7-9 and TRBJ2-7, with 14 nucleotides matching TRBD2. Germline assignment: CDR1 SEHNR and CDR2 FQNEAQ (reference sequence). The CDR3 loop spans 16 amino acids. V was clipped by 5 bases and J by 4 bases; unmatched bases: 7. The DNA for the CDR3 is TGTGCCAGCAGCCGATCGACTAGCGGGGGGGCGTACGAGCAGTACTTC. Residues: CASSRSTSGGAYEQYF.

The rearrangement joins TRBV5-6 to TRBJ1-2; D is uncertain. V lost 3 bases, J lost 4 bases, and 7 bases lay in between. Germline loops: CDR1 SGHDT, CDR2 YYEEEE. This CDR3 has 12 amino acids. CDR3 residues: CASSSGAYGYTF. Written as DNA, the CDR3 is TGTGCCAGCAGCTCGGGTGCCTATGGCTACACCTTC.

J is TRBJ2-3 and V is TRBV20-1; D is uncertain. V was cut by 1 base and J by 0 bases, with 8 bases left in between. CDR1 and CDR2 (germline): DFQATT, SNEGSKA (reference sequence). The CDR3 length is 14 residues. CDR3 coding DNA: TGCAGTGCTAGAGTGAGCACTAGCACAGATACGCAGTATTTT. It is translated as CSARVSTSTDTQYF.

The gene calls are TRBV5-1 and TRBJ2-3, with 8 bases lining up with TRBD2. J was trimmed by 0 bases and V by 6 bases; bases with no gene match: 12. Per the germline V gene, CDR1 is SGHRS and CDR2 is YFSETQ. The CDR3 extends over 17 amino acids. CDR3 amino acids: CASTLRPAGASTDTQYF. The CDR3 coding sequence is TGCGCCAGCACCCTCCGTCCAGCGGGAGCTAGCACAGATACGCAGTATTTT.

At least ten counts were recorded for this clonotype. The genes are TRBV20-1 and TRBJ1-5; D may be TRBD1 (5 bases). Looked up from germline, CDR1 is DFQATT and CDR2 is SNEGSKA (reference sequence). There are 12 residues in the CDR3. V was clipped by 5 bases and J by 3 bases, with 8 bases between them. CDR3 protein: CSAEGDNQPQHF. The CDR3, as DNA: TGCAGTGCTGAAGGGGACAATCAGCCCCAGCATTTT.

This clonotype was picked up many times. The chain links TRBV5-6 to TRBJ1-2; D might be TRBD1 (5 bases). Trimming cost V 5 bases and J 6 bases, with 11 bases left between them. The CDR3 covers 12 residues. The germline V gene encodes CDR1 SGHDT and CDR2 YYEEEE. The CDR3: CASRQDSDGYTF. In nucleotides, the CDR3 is TGTGCCAGCAGACAAGACAGTGATGGCTACACCTTC.

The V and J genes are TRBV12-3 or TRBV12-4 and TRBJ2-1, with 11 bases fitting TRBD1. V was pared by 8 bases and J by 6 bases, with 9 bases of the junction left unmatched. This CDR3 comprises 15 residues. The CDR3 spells CASSPRGQGVNEQFF. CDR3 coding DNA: TGTGCCAGCTCGCCTAGGGGACAGGGGGTCAATGAGCAGTTCTTC.

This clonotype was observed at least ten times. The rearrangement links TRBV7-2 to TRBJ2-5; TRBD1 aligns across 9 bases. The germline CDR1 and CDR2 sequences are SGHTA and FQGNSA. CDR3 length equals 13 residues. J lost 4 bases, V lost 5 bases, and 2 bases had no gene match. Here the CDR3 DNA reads TGTGCCAGCAGCGGGACAGGGCGAGAGACCCAGTACTTC. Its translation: CASSGTGRETQYF.

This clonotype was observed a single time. CDR3 in amino acids: CASSVLFPGLPISSYNEQFF. CDR3 DNA: TGTGCCAGCAGCGTACTTTTTCCGGGACTACCGATTAGCTCCTACAATGAGCAGTTCTTC. The chain links TRBV9 to TRBJ2-1; 7 bases are shared with TRBD2. CDR3 size: 20 residues. Germline V gene lookup returns CDR1 SGDLS and CDR2 YYNGEE. The ends lost 1 base at V and 0 bases at J; junction bases unmatched: 16.

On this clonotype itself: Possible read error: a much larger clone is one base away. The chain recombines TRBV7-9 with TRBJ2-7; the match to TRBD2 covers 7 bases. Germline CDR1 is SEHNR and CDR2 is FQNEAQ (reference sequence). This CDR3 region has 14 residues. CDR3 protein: CVSSLYAGAYEQYF. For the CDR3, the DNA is TGTGTCAGCAGCTTATACGCGGGAGCATACGAGCAGTACTTC.

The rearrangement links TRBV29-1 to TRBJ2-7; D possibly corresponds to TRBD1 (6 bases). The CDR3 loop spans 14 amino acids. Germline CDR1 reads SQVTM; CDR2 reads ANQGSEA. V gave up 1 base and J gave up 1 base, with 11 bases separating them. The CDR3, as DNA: TGCAGCGTTGAAGCAGGGGACACTTCCTACGAGCAGTACTTC. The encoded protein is CSVEAGDTSYEQYF.

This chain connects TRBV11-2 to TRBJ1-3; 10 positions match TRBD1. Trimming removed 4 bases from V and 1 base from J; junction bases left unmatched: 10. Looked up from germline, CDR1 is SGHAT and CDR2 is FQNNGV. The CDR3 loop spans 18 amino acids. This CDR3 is CASSSKGGTGESGNTIYF. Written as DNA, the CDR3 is TGTGCCAGCAGCTCCAAAGGGGGGACAGGGGAATCTGGAAACACCATATATTTT.

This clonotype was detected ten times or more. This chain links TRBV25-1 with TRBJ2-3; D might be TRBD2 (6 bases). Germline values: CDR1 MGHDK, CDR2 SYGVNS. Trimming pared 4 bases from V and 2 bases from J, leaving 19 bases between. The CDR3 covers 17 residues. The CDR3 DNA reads TGTGCCAGCAGTGTGCCCTCGGACCGGGGGTACACAGATACGCAGTATTTT. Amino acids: CASSVPSDRGYTDTQYF.

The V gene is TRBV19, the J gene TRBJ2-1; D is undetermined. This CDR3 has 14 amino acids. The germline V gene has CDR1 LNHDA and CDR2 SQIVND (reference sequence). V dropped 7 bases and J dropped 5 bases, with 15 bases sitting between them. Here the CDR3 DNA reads TGTGCCAGTACCAGCCGGGCCCCAAACAATGAGCAGTTCTTC. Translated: CASTSRAPNNEQFF.

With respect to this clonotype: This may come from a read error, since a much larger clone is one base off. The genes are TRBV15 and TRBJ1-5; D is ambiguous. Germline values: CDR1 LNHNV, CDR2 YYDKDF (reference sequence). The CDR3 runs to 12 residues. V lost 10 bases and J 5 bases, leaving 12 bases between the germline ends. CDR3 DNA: TGTGCCAGCACGGCTAACGATCAGCCCCAGCATTTT. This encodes CASTANDQPQHF. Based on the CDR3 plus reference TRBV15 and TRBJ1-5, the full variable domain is DAMVIQNPRYQVTQFGKPVTLSCSQTLNHNVMYWYQQKSSQAPKLLFHYYDKDFNNEADTPDNFQSRRPNTSFCFLDIRSPGLGDTAMYLCASTANDQPQHFGDGTRLSIL.

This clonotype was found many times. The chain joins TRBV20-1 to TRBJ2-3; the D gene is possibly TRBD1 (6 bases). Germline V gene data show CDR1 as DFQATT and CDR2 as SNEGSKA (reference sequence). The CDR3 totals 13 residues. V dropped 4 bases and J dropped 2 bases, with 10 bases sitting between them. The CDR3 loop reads CSAKTGTTDTQYF. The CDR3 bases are TGCAGTGCTAAGACAGGAACCACAGATACGCAGTATTTT.

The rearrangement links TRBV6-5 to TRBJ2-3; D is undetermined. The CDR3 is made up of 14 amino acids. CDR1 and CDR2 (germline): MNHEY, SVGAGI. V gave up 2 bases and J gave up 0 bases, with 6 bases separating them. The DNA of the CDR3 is TGTGCCAGCAGTTACGCAGAAAGCACAGATACGCAGTATTTT. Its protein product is CASSYAESTDTQYF.

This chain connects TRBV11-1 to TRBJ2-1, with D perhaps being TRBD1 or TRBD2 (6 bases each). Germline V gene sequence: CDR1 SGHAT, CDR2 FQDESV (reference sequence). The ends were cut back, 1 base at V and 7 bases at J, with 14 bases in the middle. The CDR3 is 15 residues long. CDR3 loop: CASSLVVGAGNEQFF. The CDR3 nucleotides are TGTGCCAGCAGCTTAGTGGTGGGGGCGGGGAATGAGCAGTTCTTC.

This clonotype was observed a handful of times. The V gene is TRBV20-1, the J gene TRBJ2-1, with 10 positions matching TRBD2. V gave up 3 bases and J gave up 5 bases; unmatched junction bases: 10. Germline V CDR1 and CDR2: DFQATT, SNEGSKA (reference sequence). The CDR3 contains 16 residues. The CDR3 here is CSASASGRGVDNEQFF. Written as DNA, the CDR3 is TGCAGTGCTAGTGCTAGCGGGAGAGGGGTGGACAATGAGCAGTTCTTC.

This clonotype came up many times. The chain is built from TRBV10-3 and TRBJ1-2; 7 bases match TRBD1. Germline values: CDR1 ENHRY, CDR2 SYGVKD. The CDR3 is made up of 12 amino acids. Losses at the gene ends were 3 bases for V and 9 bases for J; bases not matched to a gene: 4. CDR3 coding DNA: TGTGCCATCAGTGAACTGACAGGGCGCTACACCTTC. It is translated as CAISELTGRYTF.

In nucleotides, the CDR3 is TGCAGTGCTAGAATTAGGGGGAACACTGAAGCTTTCTTT. Its translation: CSARIRGNTEAFF. The chain joins TRBV20-1 to TRBJ1-1; D may be TRBD1 (5 bases). The CDR3 has 13 amino acids. Germline V gives CDR1 DFQATT, CDR2 SNEGSKA (reference sequence). Trimming removed 2 bases from V and 1 base from J, with 8 bases in between.

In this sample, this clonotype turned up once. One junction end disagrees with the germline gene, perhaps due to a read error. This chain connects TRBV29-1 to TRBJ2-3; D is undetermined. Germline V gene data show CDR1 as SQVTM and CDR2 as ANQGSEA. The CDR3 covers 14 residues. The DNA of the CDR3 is TGCAGCACCCTACACAAAGAACTGATCGATACGCCGTATTTT. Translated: CSTLHKELIDTPYF.

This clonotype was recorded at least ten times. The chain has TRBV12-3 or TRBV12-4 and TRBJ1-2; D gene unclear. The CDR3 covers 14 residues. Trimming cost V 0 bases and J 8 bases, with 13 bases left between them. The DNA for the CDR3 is TGTGCCAGCAGTTTAGCGGAGGGCATACGAGGCTACACCTTC. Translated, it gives CASSLAEGIRGYTF.

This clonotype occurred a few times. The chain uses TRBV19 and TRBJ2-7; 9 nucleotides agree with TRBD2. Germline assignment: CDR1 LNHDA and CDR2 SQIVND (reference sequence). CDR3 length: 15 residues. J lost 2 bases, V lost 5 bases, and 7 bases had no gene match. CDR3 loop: CASSEAGGRPYEQYF. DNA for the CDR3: TGTGCCAGTAGTGAGGCGGGGGGGCGACCCTACGAGCAGTACTTC.

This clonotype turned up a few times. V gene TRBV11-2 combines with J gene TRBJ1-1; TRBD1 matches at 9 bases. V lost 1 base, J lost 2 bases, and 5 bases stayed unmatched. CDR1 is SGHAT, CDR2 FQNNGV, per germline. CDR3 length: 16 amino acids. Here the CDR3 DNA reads TGTGCCAGCAGCTTAGTGAGGACAGGGGAAAACACTGAAGCTTTCTTT. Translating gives CASSLVRTGENTEAFF.

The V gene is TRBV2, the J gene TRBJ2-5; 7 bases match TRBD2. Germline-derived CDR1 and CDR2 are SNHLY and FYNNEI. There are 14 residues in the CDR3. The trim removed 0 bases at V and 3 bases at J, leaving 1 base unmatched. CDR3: CASSEAGGKETQYF. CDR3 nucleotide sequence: TGTGCCAGCAGTGAAGCGGGGGGGAAAGAGACCCAGTACTTC. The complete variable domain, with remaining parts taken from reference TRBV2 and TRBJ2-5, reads EPEVTQTPSHQVTQMGQEVILRCVPISNHLYFYWYRQILGQKVEFLVSFYNNEISEKSEIFDDQFSVERPDGSNFTLKIRSTKLEDSAMYFCASSEAGGKETQYFGPGTRLLVL.

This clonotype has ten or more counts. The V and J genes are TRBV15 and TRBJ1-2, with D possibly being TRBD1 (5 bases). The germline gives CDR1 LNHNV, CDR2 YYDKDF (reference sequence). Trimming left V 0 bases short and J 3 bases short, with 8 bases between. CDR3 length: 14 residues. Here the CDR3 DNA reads TGTGCCACCAGCAGAGATGAGGGGTACTATGGCTACACCTTC. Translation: CATSRDEGYYGYTF.

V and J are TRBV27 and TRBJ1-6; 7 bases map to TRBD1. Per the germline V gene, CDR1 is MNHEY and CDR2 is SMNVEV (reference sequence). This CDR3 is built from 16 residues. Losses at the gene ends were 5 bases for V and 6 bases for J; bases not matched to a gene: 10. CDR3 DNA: TGTGCCAGCAGTGCGGTTGGAGGGGGCCGTAATTCACCCCTCCACTTT. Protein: CASSAVGGGRNSPLHF.

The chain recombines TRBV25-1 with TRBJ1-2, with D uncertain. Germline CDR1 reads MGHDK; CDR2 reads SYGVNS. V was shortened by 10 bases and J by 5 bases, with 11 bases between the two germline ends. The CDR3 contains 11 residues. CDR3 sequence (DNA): TGTGCCATCGCCCGAGGGTATGGCTACACCTTC. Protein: CAIARGYGYTF.

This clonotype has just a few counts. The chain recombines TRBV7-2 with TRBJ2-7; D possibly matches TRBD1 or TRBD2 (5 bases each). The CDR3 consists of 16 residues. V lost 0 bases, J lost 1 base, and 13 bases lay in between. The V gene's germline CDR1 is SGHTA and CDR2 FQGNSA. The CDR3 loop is CASSLAWGRRSYEQYF. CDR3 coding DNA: TGTGCCAGCAGCTTAGCTTGGGGACGACGTTCCTACGAGCAGTACTTC. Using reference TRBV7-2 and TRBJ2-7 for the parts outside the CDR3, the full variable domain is GAGVSQSPSNKVTEKGKDVELRCDPISGHTALYWYRQSLGQGLEFLIYFQGNSAPDKSGLPSDRFSAERTGGSVSTLTIQRTQQEDSAVYLCASSLAWGRRSYEQYFGPGTRLTVT.

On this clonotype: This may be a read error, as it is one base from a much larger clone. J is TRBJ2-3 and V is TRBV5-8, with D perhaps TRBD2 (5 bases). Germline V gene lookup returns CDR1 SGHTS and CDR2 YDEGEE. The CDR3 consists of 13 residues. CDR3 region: CAGSFGVRDTQYF. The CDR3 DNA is TGTGCCGGCAGCTTCGGGGTTCGGGATACGCAGTATTTT.

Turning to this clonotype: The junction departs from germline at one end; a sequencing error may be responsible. DNA of the CDR3: TGTGCCAGCAGCTCATATTCTGGCTCTTCCTACGAGCAGCACTTC. Protein: CASSSYSGSSYEQHF. The chain is built from TRBV7-2 and TRBJ2-7; unclear D gene. Germline lookup yields CDR1 SGHTA and CDR2 FQGNSA. The CDR3 spans 15 residues.